This T cell receptor beta chain was captured in a study of cytomegalovirus exposure and HLA in healthy donors. The CDR3 runs 15 residues. Germline loops: CDR1 GTSNPN, CDR2 SVGIG (reference sequence). Trimming pared 3 bases from V and 5 bases from J, leaving 19 bases between. In the PCR, 60 Vbeta and 13 Jbeta primers were used. TCRdb keeps only in-frame clones here, not all; method: immunoSEQ multiplex PCR. The sample has some 60,000 clones, about four fifths seen once; the top ten hold under 7%. This TCR came from a woman in her twenties or thirties in good health and CMV-seronegative. The sequencing sample was made of PBMCs. This chain joins TRBV30 and TRBJ1-2; D remains unclear. The CDR3 here is CAWRPPRPGIYGYTF. The CDR3 DNA is TGTGCCTGGAGACCCCCTAGGCCGGGTATTTATGGCTACACCTTC.